Sequencing of this TCR beta chain was carried out in a study of T cells after yellow fever vaccination. The V segment lost 1 base and the J segment 3 bases; nucleotides outside the gene matches: 9. Germline CDR1 reads SGHVS; CDR2 reads FQNEAQ. CDR3 size: 16 residues. One entry per CDR3 protein, called by TCRdb with MiXCR from the 5' RACE reads. The sample records about 550,000 distinct CDR3 sequences, roughly 19% being singletons. General study results and limits: From the bulk population, abundant clonotypes could contaminate and appear within FACS-sorted repertoires. Of the clonotypes, a small share occurred in both CD4 and CD8 compartments. Once the booster was given, most primary-vaccination clones reappeared, at more than 95% for CD4 and roughly 91% for CD8.

Concerning this clonotype: The antigen remains undetermined.

The sequencing used PBMCs, collected 15 days after the yellow fever booster vaccination. V gene TRBV7-8 combines with J gene TRBJ2-7; 7 bases match TRBD1. The sequence derives from a young man who received the YFV17D yellow fever vaccine. The CDR3 loop is CASSLGYRDRNYEQYF. The CDR3 DNA sequence: TGTGCCAGCAGCTTAGGGTACCGGGACAGAAACTACGAGCAGTACTTC.